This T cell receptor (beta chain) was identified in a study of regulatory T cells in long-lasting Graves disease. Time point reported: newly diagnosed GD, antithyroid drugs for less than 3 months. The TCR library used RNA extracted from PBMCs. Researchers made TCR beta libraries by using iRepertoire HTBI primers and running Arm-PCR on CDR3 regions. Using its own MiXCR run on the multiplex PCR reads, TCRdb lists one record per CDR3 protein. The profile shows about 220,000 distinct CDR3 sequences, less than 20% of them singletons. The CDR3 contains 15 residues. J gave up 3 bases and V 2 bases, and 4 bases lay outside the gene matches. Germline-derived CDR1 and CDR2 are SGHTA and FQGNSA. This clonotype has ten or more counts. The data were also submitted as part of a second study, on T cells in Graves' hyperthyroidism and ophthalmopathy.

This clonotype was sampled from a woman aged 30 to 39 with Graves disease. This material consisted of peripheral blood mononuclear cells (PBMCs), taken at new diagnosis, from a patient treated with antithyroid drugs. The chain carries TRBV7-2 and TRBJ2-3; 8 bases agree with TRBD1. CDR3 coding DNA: TGTGCCAGCAGCTTAAGGACAGGGCGAACAGATACGCAGTATTTT. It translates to CASSLRTGRTDTQYF.